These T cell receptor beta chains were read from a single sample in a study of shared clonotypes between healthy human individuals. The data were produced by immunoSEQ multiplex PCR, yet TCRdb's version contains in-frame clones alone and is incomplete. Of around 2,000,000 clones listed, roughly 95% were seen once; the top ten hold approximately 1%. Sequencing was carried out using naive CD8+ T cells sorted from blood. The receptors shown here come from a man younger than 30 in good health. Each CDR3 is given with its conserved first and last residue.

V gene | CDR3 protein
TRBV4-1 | CASSPRDRDSYEQYF
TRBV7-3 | CASSNSGGAADTQYF
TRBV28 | CASSPTALPIVDTF
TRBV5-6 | CASSLWDTGDTEAFF
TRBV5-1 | CASSFGAAGELFF
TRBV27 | CASSSFGTGYNKGQYF
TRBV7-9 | CASSSLGRDGVFNSPLHF
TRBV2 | CASSSTGTGGRNQPQHF
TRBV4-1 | CASSQGFIYEQYF
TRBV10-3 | CAISEFGQGPPEAFF
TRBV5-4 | CASSSLAGGPVDTQYF
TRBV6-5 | CASSQGGDPQFF
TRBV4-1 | CASSQRTGGAYEQYF
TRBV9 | CASSVLDRGSEKLFF
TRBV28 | CASTLQPASSYEQYF
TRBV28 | CASSSVRDVTDTQYF
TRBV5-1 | CASSLNPDRGNEQFF
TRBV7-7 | CASSSNEAREQYF
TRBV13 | CASSLGASGDTGELFF
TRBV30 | CAWSVGQGLNEQFF
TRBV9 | CASMPDTGELFF
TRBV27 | CASSFPYGRLAPRYSNQPQHF
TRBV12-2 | CASRPRDRPYEQYF
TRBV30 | CAWSVPRAWNGVAETQYF
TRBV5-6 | CASSLPGQGFAFF
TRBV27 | CASSGAGGKLFF
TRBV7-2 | CASSSLSEANYGYTF
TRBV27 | CASSFGPGQGYNEQFF
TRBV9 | CASSVGTGVTYEQYF
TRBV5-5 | CASLEGPYGYTF